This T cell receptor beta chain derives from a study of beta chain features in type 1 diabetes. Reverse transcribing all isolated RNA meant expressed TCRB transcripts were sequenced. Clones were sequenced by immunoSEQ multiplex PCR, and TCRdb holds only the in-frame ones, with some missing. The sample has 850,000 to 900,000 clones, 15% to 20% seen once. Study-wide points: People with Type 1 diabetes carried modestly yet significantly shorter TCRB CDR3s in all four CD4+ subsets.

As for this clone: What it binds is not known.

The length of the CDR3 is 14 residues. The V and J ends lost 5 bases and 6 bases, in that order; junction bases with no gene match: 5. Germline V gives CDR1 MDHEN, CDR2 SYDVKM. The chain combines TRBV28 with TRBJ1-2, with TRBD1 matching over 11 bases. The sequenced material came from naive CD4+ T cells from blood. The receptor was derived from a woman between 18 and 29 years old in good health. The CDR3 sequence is CASSPGQGANGYTF. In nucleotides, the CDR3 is TGTGCCAGCAGTCCCGGACAGGGGGCTAATGGCTACACCTTC.